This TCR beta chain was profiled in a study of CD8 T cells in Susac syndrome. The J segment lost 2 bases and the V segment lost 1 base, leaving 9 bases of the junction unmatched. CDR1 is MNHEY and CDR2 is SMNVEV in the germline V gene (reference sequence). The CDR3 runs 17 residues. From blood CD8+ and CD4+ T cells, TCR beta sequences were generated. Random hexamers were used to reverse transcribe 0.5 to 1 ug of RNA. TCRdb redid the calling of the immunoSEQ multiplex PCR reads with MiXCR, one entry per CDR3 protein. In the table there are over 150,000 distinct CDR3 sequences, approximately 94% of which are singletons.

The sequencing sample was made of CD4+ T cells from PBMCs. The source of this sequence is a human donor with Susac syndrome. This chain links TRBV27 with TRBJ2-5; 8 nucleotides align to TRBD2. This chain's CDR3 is CASSLFAGGLGQETQYF. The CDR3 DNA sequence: TGTGCCAGCAGTTTATTCGCGGGAGGCCTGGGGCAAGAGACCCAGTACTTC.